The 13 T cell receptor beta chains below all came from one sample that was sequenced in a study of T cell repertoires in cytomegalovirus infection. These TCRs' antigens remain unknown. TCRdb ran MiXCR on the reads and lists one entry per CDR3 protein. The sample has around 900,000 distinct CDR3 sequences; more than 25% are singletons. The material was cultured CD8+ T cells from PBMCs, obtained from culture after CMV antigen stimulation. Receptors were obtained from a human donor in good health (CMV status not recorded). Some clones in this sample may be carry-over from other donors' samples.

This clonotype was picked up many times. The rearrangement joins TRBV12-3 or TRBV12-4 to TRBJ1-2; 9 bases fit TRBD1. V was pared by 5 bases and J by 4 bases, with 5 bases of the junction left unmatched. CDR3 length: 14 residues. The CDR3 loop is CASSHGTGIYGYTF. CDR3 nucleotides: TGTGCCAGCAGTCACGGGACAGGGATCTATGGCTACACCTTC.

This chain joins TRBV3-1 and TRBJ1-1, with TRBD1 matching 7 bases. V shed 4 bases, J shed 0 bases, and the junction held 8 bases outside the gene matches. Germline assignment: CDR1 LGHDT and CDR2 YNNKEL (reference sequence). There are 16 residues in the CDR3. This CDR3 is CASSLGQARLNTEAFF. For the CDR3, the DNA is TGTGCCAGCAGCCTTGGACAGGCCCGATTGAACACTGAAGCTTTCTTT.

V gene TRBV27 combines with J gene TRBJ1-2; 8 bases are shared with TRBD1. V lost 5 bases to trimming and J lost 4 bases; unmatched junction nucleotides: 9. This CDR3 is built from 15 residues. Germline-derived CDR1 and CDR2 are MNHEY and SMNVEV (reference sequence). CDR3 nucleotide sequence: TGTGCCAGCAGTGGAGGACAGGGCGGTTTCTATGGCTACACCTTC. This gives the protein CASSGGQGGFYGYTF.

This clonotype was observed at least ten times. The V and J genes are TRBV7-3 and TRBJ2-1; 9 bases are shared with TRBD1. This CDR3 has 17 residues. The V gene's germline CDR1 is SGHTA and CDR2 FQGTGA. J gave up 5 bases and V 5 bases, and 13 bases lay outside the gene matches. Here the CDR3 DNA reads TGTGCCAGCAGCCGATCCACCGGGACAGGGTTCCACAATGAGCAGTTCTTC. Protein sequence: CASSRSTGTGFHNEQFF. The full variable domain, with the rest looked up from reference TRBV7-3 and TRBJ2-1, is GAGVSQTPSNKVTEKGKYVELRCDPISGHTALYWYRQSLGQGPEFLIYFQGTGAADDSGLPNDRFFAVRPEGSVSTLKIQRTERGDSAVYLCASSRSTGTGFHNEQFFGPGTRLTVL.

This clonotype has only a few counts. The chain links TRBV7-9 to TRBJ2-5; 8 bases map to TRBD2. The V gene end was trimmed by 6 bases and the J gene end by 0 bases; junction bases not matched to a gene: 15. CDR1 and CDR2 (germline): SEHNR, FQNEAQ (reference sequence). There are 18 residues in the CDR3. CDR3 nucleotide sequence: TGTGCCAGCAGAGGGACAAATCAACCGGGACTAGACCAAGAGACCCAGTACTTC. Translating it yields CASRGTNQPGLDQETQYF.

V usage is TRBV6-6 and J usage is TRBJ2-7; TRBD1 might be the D (6 bases). This CDR3 is 13 amino acids long. The germline CDR1 and CDR2 sequences are MNHNY and SVGAGI (reference sequence). The ends were cut back, 6 bases at V and 2 bases at J, with 11 bases in the middle. The CDR3 loop reads CASSTDRTYEQYF. The CDR3 DNA reads as TGTGCCAGCAGCACTGACAGGACCTACGAGCAGTACTTC.

This clonotype was found a few times. CDR3 in DNA: TGCGCCAGCAGTCATCCTCCAGCTCCAGGGTCTGGCAATCAGCCCCAGCATTTT. Its translation: CASSHPPAPGSGNQPQHF. The chain links TRBV23-1 to TRBJ1-5, with D tentatively TRBD1 (5 bases). TRBV23-1 is given ORF status, its function remaining uncertain. V was shortened by 3 bases and J by 2 bases, with 20 bases between the two germline ends. The CDR3 consists of 18 residues.

Many counts were recorded for this clonotype. The chain combines TRBV7-2 with TRBJ1-1; 8 bases map to TRBD1. Germline CDR1 and CDR2: SGHTA and FQGNSA. The CDR3 totals 15 residues. Germline trimming cut 1 base from V and 0 bases from J; bases unmatched to any gene: 1. The CDR3 loop reads CASSLGTGMNTEAFF. DNA of the CDR3: TGTGCCAGCAGCTTAGGGACAGGGATGAACACTGAAGCTTTCTTT.

Ten or more counts support this clonotype. The V and J genes are TRBV4-3 and TRBJ1-1; 7 bases are shared with TRBD1. This CDR3 is built from 15 residues. Germline assignment: CDR1 LGHNA and CDR2 YSLEER. Trimming at V came to 6 bases and at J to 6 bases, leaving 13 bases not matched to a gene. This CDR3 reads CASRYTGASPSEAFF. The CDR3 DNA follows: TGCGCCAGCAGGTATACAGGGGCGAGTCCCTCTGAAGCTTTCTTT.

This clonotype was detected ten times or more. The chain combines TRBV6-1 with TRBJ2-7; 7 bases agree with TRBD1. There are 16 residues in the CDR3. Germline loops: CDR1 MNHNS, CDR2 SASEGT. The J segment lost 4 bases and the V segment lost 2 bases, leaving 11 bases of the junction unmatched. CDR3 sequence reads: CASSELWTGLIYEQYF. CDR3 nucleotide sequence: TGTGCCAGCAGTGAACTCTGGACAGGCCTAATTTACGAGCAGTACTTC.

CDR3 bases: TGTGCCAGCAGCTTGGGGGATTATACGCAGTATTTT. Amino acids: CASSLGDYTQYF. The gene calls are TRBV7-6 and TRBJ2-3; D may correspond to TRBD1 or TRBD2 (5 bases each). The CDR3 is 12 amino acids. Germline loops: CDR1 SGHVS, CDR2 FNYEAQ. Trimming took 3 bases from V and 7 from J, leaving 8 bases between them.

This clonotype was picked up a small number of times. The rearrangement joins TRBV7-4 to TRBJ2-7; maybe TRBD2 (5 bases). Germline V gene data show CDR1 as SGHVT and CDR2 as SQSDAQ. V lost 3 bases to trimming and J lost 2 bases, with 29 bases between them. This CDR3 has 20 amino acids. The CDR3 reads CASSFGQIRVKPAEAYEQYF. CDR3 nucleotides: TGTGCCAGCAGCTTCGGTCAGATCCGCGTGAAACCGGCGGAGGCCTACGAGCAGTACTTC. The full variable domain, completed using reference TRBV7-4 and TRBJ2-7, is GAGVSQSPRYKVAKRGRDVALRCDSISGHVTLYWYRQTLGQGSEVLTYSQSDAQRDKSGRPSGRFSAERPERSVSTLKIQRTEQGDSAVYLCASSFGQIRVKPAEAYEQYFGPGTRLTVT.

The CDR3 sequence: CASSELGELFF. In nucleotides, the CDR3 is TGTGCCAGCAGTGAACTAGGGGAGCTGTTTTTT. The chain has TRBV6-1 and TRBJ2-2; D ambiguous. V was cut by 2 bases and J by 8 bases, with 3 bases left in between. This CDR3 has 11 residues. Germline CDR1 is MNHNS and CDR2 is SASEGT.